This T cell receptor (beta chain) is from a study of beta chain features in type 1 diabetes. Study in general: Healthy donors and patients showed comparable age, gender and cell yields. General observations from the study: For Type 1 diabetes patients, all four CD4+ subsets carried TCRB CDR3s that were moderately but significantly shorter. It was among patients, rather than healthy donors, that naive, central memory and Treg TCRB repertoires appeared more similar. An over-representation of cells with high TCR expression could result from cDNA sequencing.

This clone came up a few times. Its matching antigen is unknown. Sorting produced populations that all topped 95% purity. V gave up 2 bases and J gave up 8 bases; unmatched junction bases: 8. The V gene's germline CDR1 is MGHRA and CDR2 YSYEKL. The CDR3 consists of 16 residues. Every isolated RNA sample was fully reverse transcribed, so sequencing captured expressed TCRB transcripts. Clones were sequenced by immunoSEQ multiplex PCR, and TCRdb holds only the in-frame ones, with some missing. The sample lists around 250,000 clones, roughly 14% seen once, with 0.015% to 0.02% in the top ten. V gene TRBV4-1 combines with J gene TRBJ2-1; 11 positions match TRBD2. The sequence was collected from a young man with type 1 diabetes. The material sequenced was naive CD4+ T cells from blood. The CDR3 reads CASSQTSGGVRDEQFF. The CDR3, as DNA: TGCGCCAGCAGCCAAACTAGCGGGGGCGTCAGGGATGAGCAGTTCTTC.